A selection of T cell receptor beta chains follows, all from one sample in a study of CD8 T cells in Susac syndrome. TCRdb called the immunoSEQ multiplex PCR reads again in MiXCR, with one record for every CDR3 protein. The sample includes some 130,000 distinct CDR3 sequences, approximately 94% of them seen just once. Specimen: CD4+ T cells from PBMCs. Every receptor here comes from a human donor with multiple sclerosis. Each CDR3 is given with its conserved first and last residue. A D gene is named only where the DNA matches it firmly. Part of the rows lack a size; the others show once, few, many or a class for expanded clones.

>TRBD1|TRBJ2-5|few|TRBV7-6
TGTGCCAGCAGGTTAGGGACAGGGGAGACCCAGTACTTC
CASRLGTGETQYF
>TRBD1|TRBJ1-2|few|TRBV9
TGTGCCAGCAGCGGGACAGGGGATGGCTACACCTTC
CASSGTGDGYTF
>TRBD1|TRBJ1-1|NA|TRBV5-1
TGCGCCAGCAGCCCGCACAGGGGGCCGAACACTGAAGCTTTCTTT
CASSPHRGPNTEAFF
>NA|TRBJ1-1|NA|TRBV4-2
TGTGCCAGCAGCCAAGATGACCGGATTGGGGGAGCTTTCTTT
CASSQDDRIGGAFF
>TRBD1|TRBJ2-1|NA|TRBV7-6
TGTGCCAGCAGCTTAGTCGGCGGGACAGGGGGAGTTGAGCAGTTCTTC
CASSLVGGTGGVEQFF
>NA|TRBJ2-1|NA|TRBV15
TGTGCCACCAGCAGAGATCTTATGGTCGGTGAGCAGTTCTTC
CATSRDLMVGEQFF
>TRBD1|TRBJ1-6|NA|TRBV6-1
TGTGCCAGCACTCGGACAGGGTATACGATTTCACCCCTCCACTTT
CASTRTGYTISPLHF
>TRBD2|TRBJ2-3|NA|TRBV7-2
TGTGCCAGCAGCTTAAATAGAGGACTAGCGGGTGTTACGCAGTATTTT
CASSLNRGLAGVTQYF
>TRBD1|TRBJ2-2|NA|TRBV7-8
TGTGCCAGCAGCTTATCACGGACAGGGGGGACCGGGGAGCTGTTTTTT
CASSLSRTGGTGELFF
>NA|TRBJ2-6|NA|TRBV30
TGTGCCTGGACTCCTCGCCGAGGGACACAAGGAAGGGGGGCCAACGTCCTGACTTTC
CAWTPRRGTQGRGANVLTF
>NA|TRBJ1-4|NA|TRBV18
TGTGCCAGCTCACCACCGGCCGTGGGGGAAAAACTGTTTTTT
CASSPPAVGEKLFF
>TRBD2|TRBJ2-5|once|TRBV15
TGTGCCACCAGCACCCACCTGGTTGGGGGGGACCAAGAGACCCAGTACTTC
CATSTHLVGGDQETQYF
>NA|TRBJ2-3|NA|TRBV6-1
TGTGCCGCCACCAGGGGCCTTTTGACAGATACGCAGTATTTT
CAATRGLLTDTQYF
>TRBD1|TRBJ2-2|NA|TRBV12-3/TRBV12-4
TGTGCCAGCAGTTTGAGTCAGGGGGCTGGCACCGGGGAGCTGTTTTTT
CASSLSQGAGTGELFF
>TRBD1|TRBJ2-6|NA|TRBV18
TGTGCCAGCTCACTCACAGGGGGCTCTGGGGCCAACGTCCTGACTTTC
CASSLTGGSGANVLTF
>NA|TRBJ2-7|NA|TRBV7-6
TGTGCCAGCAGCTTGGAGGGCCCCAACGAGCAGTACTTC
CASSLEGPNEQYF
>NA|TRBJ2-1|NA|TRBV6-2/TRBV6-3
TGTGCCAGCAATCGCCCTTACAATGAGCAGTTCTTC
CASNRPYNEQFF
>NA|TRBJ1-1|NA|TRBV20-1
TGCAGCTCACAGGGTACGAGGGAGGCCACTGAAGCTTTCTTT
CSSQGTREATEAFF
>TRBD2|TRBJ2-3|NA|TRBV20-1
TGCAGTGCGAGAATCGGGACTAGCTGGGCAGATACGCAGTATTTT
CSARIGTSWADTQYF
>NA|TRBJ2-3|NA|TRBV5-4
TGTGCCAGCAGCTTTAAGACTGCTCCGAGCACAGATACGCAGTATTTT
CASSFKTAPSTDTQYF
>TRBD1|TRBJ2-2|few|TRBV7-8
TGTGCCAGCAGCTTAGGACAGGGGGACACCGGGGAGCTGTTTTTT
CASSLGQGDTGELFF
>NA|TRBJ1-1|NA|TRBV18
TGTGCCAGCTCACCAGAGTGGACCCAAGCTTTCTTT
CASSPEWTQAFF
>NA|TRBJ2-7|NA|TRBV12-3/TRBV12-4
TGTGCCAGCAGTTCCAGGACAGACTACGAGCAGTACTTC
CASSSRTDYEQYF
>NA|TRBJ1-5|NA|TRBV2
TGTGCCAGCAGTCCAGTATATCAGCCCCAGCATTTT
CASSPVYQPQHF
>NA|TRBJ1-2|NA|TRBV7-2
TGTGCCAGCAGCTTAATCGTCCAGAACTATGGCTACACCTTC
CASSLIVQNYGYTF
>NA|TRBJ2-3|once|TRBV7-9
TGTGCCAGCAGCTTAACACGAATGACAGATACGCAGTATTTT
CASSLTRMTDTQYF
>TRBD1|TRBJ1-2|NA|TRBV5-6
TGTGCCAGCAGCTTAGGACAGGGGACTGCCTATGGCTACACCTTC
CASSLGQGTAYGYTF
>NA|TRBJ1-5|NA|TRBV3-1
TGTGCCAGCAGCCAATCAGGGAATAATCAGCCCCAGCATTTT
CASSQSGNNQPQHF
>TRBD2|TRBJ2-7|NA|TRBV15
TGTGCCACCAGCAGAGATCGACTAGCGGGGGCCTACGAGCAGTACTTC
CATSRDRLAGAYEQYF
>NA|TRBJ1-2|NA|TRBV12-3/TRBV12-4
TGTGCCAGCAGTTTTAATCAGGGTAACTATGGCTACACCTTC
CASSFNQGNYGYTF
>NA|TRBJ1-6|few|TRBV4-1
TGCGCCAGCGACAGCCCCGGGGGACTCCACTTT
CASDSPGGLHF
>TRBD1|TRBJ1-5|NA|TRBV19
TGTGCCAGTAGTACCTCCGGGACAGGGGCGAGCAATCAGCCCCAGCATTTT
CASSTSGTGASNQPQHF
>NA|TRBJ2-3|NA|TRBV10-3
TGTGCCATCAGTGTTGGGGGAACCTCAGATACGCAGTATTTT
CAISVGGTSDTQYF
>NA|TRBJ2-5|NA|TRBV5-1
TGCGCCAGCAGCTTCTGGGGGGGCGAGACCCAGTACTTC
CASSFWGGETQYF
>NA|TRBJ1-5|NA|TRBV12-3/TRBV12-4
TGTGCCAGCAGTCCGACGGAGAAGGGTCAGCCCCAGCATTTT
CASSPTEKGQPQHF
>NA|TRBJ2-5|NA|TRBV5-1
TGCGCCAGCAGCTTGGATGAAGAGACCCAGTACTTC
CASSLDEETQYF
>NA|TRBJ2-4|NA|TRBV3-1
TGTGCCAGCAGCCAAGAAGTTAGGCTAGCCAAAAACATTCAGTACTTC
CASSQEVRLAKNIQYF
>NA|TRBJ2-4|once|TRBV20-1
TGCAGTGCTAGGGTCCGCCAAGGGGAAAACATTCAGTACTTC
CSARVRQGENIQYF
>NA|TRBJ1-5|NA|TRBV30
TGTGCCTGGAGTGAGCGGGGGAATCAGCCCCAGCATTTT
CAWSERGNQPQHF
>TRBD2|TRBJ2-1|NA|TRBV20-1
TGCAGTGCTACCCGGGAGGCTAACTACAATGAGCAGTTCTTC
CSATREANYNEQFF
>NA|TRBJ2-3|NA|TRBV2
TGTGCCAGCCGCCAGGGGTCCACATTCACAGATACGCAGTATTTT
CASRQGSTFTDTQYF
>TRBD1|TRBJ1-2|once|TRBV27
TGTGCCAGCGGCGGGACAGCCAATTCGGGATTCTATGGCTACACCTTC
CASGGTANSGFYGYTF
>TRBD1|TRBJ1-1|NA|TRBV11-2
TGTGCCAGCAGCTTAAGACAGGGTGGTGAATCCACTGAAGCTTTCTTT
CASSLRQGGESTEAFF